This T cell receptor (beta chain) was observed in a study of T cells after yellow fever vaccination. Study results and caveats: Secondary responses were weaker yet peaked faster, day 5 versus 15. Reappearing after the booster were most of the clones from primary vaccination (about 96% CD4, 85% to 90% CD8).

Template switching by 5'RACE produced TCR cDNA, adding a universal primer site and UMIs. TCRdb analysed the 5' RACE reads with MiXCR anew, one entry per CDR3 protein. The sample shows 320,000 or so distinct CDR3 sequences, less than 9.5% of them seen only once. As concerns this clonotype: Its antigen is unidentified.

The receptor's source is a man aged 18 to 29 who received the YFV17D yellow fever vaccine. The starting material was PBMCs, obtained roughly 46 days after the first yellow fever vaccination.

The CDR3 coding sequence is TGCGCCAGCAGTGAAGGAGCCACAGATACGCAGTATTTT. It translates to CASSEGATDTQYF. V is TRBV10-1 and J is TRBJ2-3; D is uncertain. The ends were cut back, 3 bases at V and 2 bases at J, with 6 bases in the middle. From germline, CDR1 is WNHNN and CDR2 SYGVQD (reference sequence). The length of the CDR3 is 13 residues.